The 2 T cell receptor beta chains below were found in one sample sequenced in a study of tissue T cells after allogeneic stem cell transplantation. Time point: mouse harvest day 14 after allogeneic transplant. Mouse grafts combined 10^7 T-cell-depleted bone marrow cells with 10^6 splenic CD5+ T cells. The assay was immunoSEQ multiplex PCR, and TCRdb's table has in-frame clones only and misses some. This table has roughly 2,700 clones, approximately 43% appearing once. Sequencing was carried out using gut tissue. The source of these receptors is a female BALB/c mouse given C57BL/6 T cells with graft-versus-host disease after an allogeneic hematopoietic cell transplant.

In regard to this clone: Gene names refer to mouse genes. With the read ending 1 residue before the CDR3 end, the germline J gene is used to fill in that end. The genes are TRBV12-1 and TRBJ1-3; TRBD1 agrees at 7 bases. The CDR3 extends over 14 amino acids. Looked up from germline, CDR1 is SGHSN and CDR2 is HYEKVE. Trimming took 4 bases from V and 0 from J; bases not matched to a gene: 2. The CDR3 is CASSRDSSGNTLYF. The sequenced CDR3 bases are TGTGCCAGCTCCCGGGACAGTTCTGGAAATACGCTCTAT.

Regarding this clone: The gene names here belong to mouse. The DNA ends 1 residue before the CDR3 does, and the rest of the CDR3 is filled in from the germline J gene. V and J are TRBV3 and TRBJ1-1, with 7 bases fitting TRBD1. CDR1 and CDR2 (germline): SNHLY, FYNGKV (reference sequence). V lost 4 bases and J lost 0; bases outside the gene matches: 2. This CDR3 comprises 14 residues. The CDR3 is CASSSTGPNTEVFF. The CDR3 DNA, read in part, is TGTGCCAGCAGCTCGACAGGGCCAAACACAGAAGTCTTC.